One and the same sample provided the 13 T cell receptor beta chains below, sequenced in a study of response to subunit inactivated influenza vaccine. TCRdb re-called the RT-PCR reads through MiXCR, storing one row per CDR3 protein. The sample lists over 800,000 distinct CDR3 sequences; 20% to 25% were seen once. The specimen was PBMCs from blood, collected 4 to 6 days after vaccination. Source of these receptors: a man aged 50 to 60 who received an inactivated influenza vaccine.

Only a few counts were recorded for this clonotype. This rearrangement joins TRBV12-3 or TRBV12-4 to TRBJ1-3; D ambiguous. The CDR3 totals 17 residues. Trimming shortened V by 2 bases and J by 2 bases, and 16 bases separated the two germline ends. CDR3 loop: CASSLTTEFSPGNTIYF. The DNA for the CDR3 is TGTGCCAGCAGTTTAACGACCGAATTCTCCCCTGGAAACACCATATATTTT.

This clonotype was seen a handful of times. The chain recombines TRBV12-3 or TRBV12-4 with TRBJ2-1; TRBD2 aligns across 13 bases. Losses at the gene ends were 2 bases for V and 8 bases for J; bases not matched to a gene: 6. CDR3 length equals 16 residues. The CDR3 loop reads CASSLTWTSGSHEQFF. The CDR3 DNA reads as TGTGCCAGCAGTTTAACCTGGACTAGCGGGAGCCATGAGCAGTTCTTC.

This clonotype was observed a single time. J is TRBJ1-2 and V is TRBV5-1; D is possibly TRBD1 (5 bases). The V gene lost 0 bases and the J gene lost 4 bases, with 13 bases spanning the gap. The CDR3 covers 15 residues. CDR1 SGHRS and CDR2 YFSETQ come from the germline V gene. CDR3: CASSLEGAGLYGYTF. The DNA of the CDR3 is TGCGCCAGCAGCTTGGAGGGCGCAGGGCTCTATGGCTACACCTTC.

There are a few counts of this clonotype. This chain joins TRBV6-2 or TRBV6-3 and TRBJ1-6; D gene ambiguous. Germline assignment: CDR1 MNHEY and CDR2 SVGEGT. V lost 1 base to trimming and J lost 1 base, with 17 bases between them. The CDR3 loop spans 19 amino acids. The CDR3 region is CASSYFRPFDGSYNSPLHF. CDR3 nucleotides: TGTGCCAGCAGTTACTTCAGGCCTTTTGACGGGTCCTATAATTCACCCCTCCACTTT.

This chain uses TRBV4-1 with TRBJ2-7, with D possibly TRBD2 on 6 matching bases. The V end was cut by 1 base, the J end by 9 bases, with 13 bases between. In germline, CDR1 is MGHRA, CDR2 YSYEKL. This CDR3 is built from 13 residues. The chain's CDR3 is CASSQVFGRGQYF. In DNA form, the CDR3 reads TGCGCCAGCAGCCAAGTCTTTGGGCGGGGGCAGTACTTC.

CDR3 residues: CASSLAGQFQETQYF. Written as DNA, the CDR3 is TGCGCCAGCAGCTTGGCGGGACAGTTCCAAGAGACCCAGTACTTC. V gene TRBV5-1 combines with J gene TRBJ2-5; 7 positions agree with TRBD1. The CDR3 is made up of 15 amino acids. Germline V lookup: CDR1 SGHRS, CDR2 YFSETQ. V shed 0 bases, J shed 1 base, and the junction held 3 bases outside the gene matches. The full variable domain, completed using reference TRBV5-1 and TRBJ2-5, is KAGVTQTPRYLIKTRGQQVTLSCSPISGHRSVSWYQQTPGQGLQFLFEYFSETQRNKGNFPGRFSGRQFSNSRSEMNVSTLELGDSALYLCASSLAGQFQETQYFGPGTRLLVL.

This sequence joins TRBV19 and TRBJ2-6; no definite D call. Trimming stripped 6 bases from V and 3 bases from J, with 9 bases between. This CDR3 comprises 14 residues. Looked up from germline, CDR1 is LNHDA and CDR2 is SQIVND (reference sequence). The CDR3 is CASRVMGGANVLTF. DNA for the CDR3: TGTGCCAGTAGAGTGATGGGTGGGGCCAACGTCCTGACTTTC.

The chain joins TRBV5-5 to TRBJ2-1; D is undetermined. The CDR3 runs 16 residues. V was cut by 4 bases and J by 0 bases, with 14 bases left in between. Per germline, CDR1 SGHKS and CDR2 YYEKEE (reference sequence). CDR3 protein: CASSPHGPSSYNEQFF. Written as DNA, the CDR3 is TGTGCCAGCAGCCCGCACGGTCCGAGCTCCTACAATGAGCAGTTCTTC.

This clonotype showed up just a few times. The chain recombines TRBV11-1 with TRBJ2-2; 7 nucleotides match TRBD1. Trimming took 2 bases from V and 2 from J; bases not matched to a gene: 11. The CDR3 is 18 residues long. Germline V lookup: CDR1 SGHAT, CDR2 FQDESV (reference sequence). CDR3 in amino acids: CASSLINVDRQNTGELFF. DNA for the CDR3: TGTGCCAGCAGCTTAATAAACGTGGACAGGCAAAACACCGGGGAGCTGTTTTTT.

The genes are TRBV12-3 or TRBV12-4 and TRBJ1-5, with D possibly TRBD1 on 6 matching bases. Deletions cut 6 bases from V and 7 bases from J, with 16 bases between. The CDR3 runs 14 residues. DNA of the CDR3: TGTGCCAGCAGCTTACAGGGTTGGGGGCAGCCCCAGCATTTT. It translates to CASSLQGWGQPQHF.

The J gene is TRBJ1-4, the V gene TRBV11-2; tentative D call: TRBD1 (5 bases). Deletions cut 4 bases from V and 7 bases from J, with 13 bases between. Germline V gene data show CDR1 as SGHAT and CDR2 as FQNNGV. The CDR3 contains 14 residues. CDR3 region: CASSWGVGGEKLFF. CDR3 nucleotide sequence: TGTGCCAGCAGCTGGGGGGTGGGTGGTGAAAAACTGTTTTTT.

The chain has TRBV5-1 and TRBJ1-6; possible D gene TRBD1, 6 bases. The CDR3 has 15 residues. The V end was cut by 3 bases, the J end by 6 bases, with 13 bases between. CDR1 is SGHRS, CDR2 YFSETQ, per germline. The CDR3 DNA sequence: TGCGCCAGCAGCTCCGAAGGACAGTTTAATTCACCCCTCCACTTT. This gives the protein CASSSEGQFNSPLHF.

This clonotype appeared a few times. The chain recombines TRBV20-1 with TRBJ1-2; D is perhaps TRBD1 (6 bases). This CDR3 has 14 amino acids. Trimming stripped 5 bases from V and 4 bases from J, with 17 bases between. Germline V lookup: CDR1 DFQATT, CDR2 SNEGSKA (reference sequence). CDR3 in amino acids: CSAGSRGGAYGYTF. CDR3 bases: TGCAGTGCTGGATCGAGGGGGGGCGCCTATGGCTACACCTTC.